This entry describes one T cell receptor beta chain. These data come from a study of control samples from healthy donors and cancer patients. Using immunoSEQ multiplex PCR, the repertoire was profiled, and TCRdb retains in-frame clones only, with some absent. In the table there are about 42,000 clones, roughly 83% of which are singletons. Germline CDR1 reads SNHLY; CDR2 reads FYNNEI. This CDR3 comprises 14 residues. Losses at the gene ends were 4 bases for V and 5 bases for J; bases not matched to a gene: 2. The rearrangement joins TRBV2 to TRBJ1-5; 10 bases are a match to TRBD1. Input material: blood. The clonotype originates from a man aged 55 to 70 in good health. The CDR3 reads CASSVGTGDQPQHF. The CDR3 nucleotides read TGTGCCAGCAGTGTCGGGACAGGGGATCAGCCCCAGCATTTT.